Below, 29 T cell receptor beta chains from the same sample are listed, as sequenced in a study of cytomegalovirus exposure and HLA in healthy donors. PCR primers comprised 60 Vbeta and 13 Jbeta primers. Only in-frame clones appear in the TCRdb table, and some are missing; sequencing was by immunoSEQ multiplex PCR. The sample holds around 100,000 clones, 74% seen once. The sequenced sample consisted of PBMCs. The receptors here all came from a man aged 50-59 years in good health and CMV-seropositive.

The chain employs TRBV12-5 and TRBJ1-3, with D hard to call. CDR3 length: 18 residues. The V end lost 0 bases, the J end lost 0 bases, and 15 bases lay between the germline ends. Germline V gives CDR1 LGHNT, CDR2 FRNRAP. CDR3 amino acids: CASGLVMWAASSGNTIYF. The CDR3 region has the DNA TGTGCTAGTGGTTTGGTAATGTGGGCCGCGAGCTCTGGAAACACCATATATTTT. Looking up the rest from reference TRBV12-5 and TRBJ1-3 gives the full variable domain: DARVTQTPRHKVTEMGQEVTMRCQPILGHNTVFWYRQTMMQGLELLAYFRNRAPLDDSGMPKDRFSAEMPDATLATLKIQPSEPRDSAVYFCASGLVMWAASSGNTIYFGEGSWLTVV.

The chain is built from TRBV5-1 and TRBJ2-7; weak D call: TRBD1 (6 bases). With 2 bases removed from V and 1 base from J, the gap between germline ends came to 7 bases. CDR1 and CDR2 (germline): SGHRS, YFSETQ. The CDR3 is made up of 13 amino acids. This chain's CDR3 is CASSLQGSYEQYF. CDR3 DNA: TGCGCCAGCAGCTTACAGGGTTCCTACGAGCAGTACTTC.

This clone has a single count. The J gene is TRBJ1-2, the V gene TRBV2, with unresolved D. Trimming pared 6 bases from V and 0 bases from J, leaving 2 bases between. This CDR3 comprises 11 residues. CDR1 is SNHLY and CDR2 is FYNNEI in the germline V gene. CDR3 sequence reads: CASSTNYGYTF. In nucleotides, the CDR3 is TGTGCCAGCAGCACTAACTATGGCTACACCTTC.

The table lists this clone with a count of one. The CDR3 sequence is CASSDNPRPREETQYF. CDR3 sequence (DNA): TGTGCCAGCAGTGACAATCCCAGGCCCAGAGAAGAGACCCAGTACTTC. The rearrangement joins TRBV2 to TRBJ2-5; no firm D call. V dropped 3 bases and J dropped 3 bases, with 17 bases sitting between them. Germline CDR1 and CDR2: SNHLY and FYNNEI. The CDR3 spans 16 residues.

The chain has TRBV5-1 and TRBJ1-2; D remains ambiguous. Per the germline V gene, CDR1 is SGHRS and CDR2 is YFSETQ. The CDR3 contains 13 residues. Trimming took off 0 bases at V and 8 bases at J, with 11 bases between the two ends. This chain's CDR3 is CASSLESGQGYTF. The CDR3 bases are TGCGCCAGCAGCTTGGAGTCGGGTCAAGGCTACACCTTC.

DNA of the CDR3: TGTGCCAGCAGCTCGCGGGGTTGGAGCTCCTACGAGCAGTACTTC. It is translated as CASSSRGWSSYEQYF. The V call is TRBV11-1, the J call TRBJ2-7; tentatively, D is TRBD2 (6 bases). V dropped 4 bases and J dropped 0 bases, with 13 bases sitting between them. In germline, CDR1 is SGHAT, CDR2 FQDESV (reference sequence). The CDR3 loop spans 15 amino acids.

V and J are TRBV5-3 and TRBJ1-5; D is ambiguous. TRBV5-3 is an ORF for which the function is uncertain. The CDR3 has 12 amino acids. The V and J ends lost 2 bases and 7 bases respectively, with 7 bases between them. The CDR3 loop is CARSFPGQPQHF. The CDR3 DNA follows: TGTGCCAGAAGCTTCCCGGGGCAGCCCCAGCATTTT.

For the CDR3, the DNA is TGTGCCAGCAGTTCATGGACAGGGAATCGCTTCTTC. It is translated as CASSSWTGNRFF. The V call is TRBV27, the J call TRBJ2-1, with TRBD1 identical over 8 bases. In germline, CDR1 is MNHEY, CDR2 SMNVEV (reference sequence). The CDR3 spans 12 residues. V lost 4 bases to trimming and J lost 16 bases; unmatched junction nucleotides: 9.

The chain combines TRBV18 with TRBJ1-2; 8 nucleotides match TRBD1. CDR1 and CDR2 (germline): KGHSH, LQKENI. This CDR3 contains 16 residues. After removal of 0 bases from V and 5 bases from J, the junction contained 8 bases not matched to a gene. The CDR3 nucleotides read TGTGCCAGCTCACCACCGCTCGCAGGGGGCCCGTATGGCTACACCTTC. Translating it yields CASSPPLAGGPYGYTF.

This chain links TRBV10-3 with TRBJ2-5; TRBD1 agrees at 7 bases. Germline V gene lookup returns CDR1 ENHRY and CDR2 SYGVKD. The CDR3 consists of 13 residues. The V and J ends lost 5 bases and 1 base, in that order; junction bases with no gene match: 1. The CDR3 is CAISRDSQETQYF. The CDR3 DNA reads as TGTGCCATCAGTAGGGACAGCCAAGAGACCCAGTACTTC.

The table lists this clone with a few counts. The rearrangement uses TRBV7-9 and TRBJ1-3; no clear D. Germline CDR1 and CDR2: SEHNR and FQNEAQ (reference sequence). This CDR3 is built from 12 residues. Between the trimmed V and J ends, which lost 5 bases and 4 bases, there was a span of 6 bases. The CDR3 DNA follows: TGTGCCAGCAGCCCCGGGGGAAACACCATATATTTT. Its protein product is CASSPGGNTIYF.

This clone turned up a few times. Written as DNA, the CDR3 is TGTGCCAGCAGCAAAGTATCGGCAGGGTACTACGAGCAGTACTTC. It yields the protein CASSKVSAGYYEQYF. This rearrangement joins TRBV21-1 to TRBJ2-7; the table calls TRBD1, which could not be checked here. TRBV21-1 is given as a pseudogene. The CDR3 contains 15 residues.

The CDR3 coding sequence is TGTGCCAGCTGCGGTAGCGGGGCGCTTGGGGCCAACGTCCTGACTTTC. Amino acid sequence: CASCGSGALGANVLTF. The rearrangement links TRBV5-3 to TRBJ2-6, with 8 bases lining up with TRBD2. TRBV5-3 falls under the ORF class, with uncertain function. The CDR3 is made up of 16 amino acids. Trimming at V came to 8 bases and at J to 3 bases, leaving 10 bases not matched to a gene.

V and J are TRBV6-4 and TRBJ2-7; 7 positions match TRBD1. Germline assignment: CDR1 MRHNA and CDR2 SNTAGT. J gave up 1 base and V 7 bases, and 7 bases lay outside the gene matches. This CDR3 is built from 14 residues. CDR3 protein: CASIRGRGSYEQYF. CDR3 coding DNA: TGTGCCAGCATTAGGGGGCGTGGGTCCTACGAGCAGTACTTC.

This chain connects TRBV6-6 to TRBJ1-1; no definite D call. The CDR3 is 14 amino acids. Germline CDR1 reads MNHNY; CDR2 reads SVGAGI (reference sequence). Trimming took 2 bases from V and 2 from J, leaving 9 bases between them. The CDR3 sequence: CASSYTAGNTEAFF. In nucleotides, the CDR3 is TGTGCCAGCAGTTACACGGCAGGTAACACTGAAGCTTTCTTT.

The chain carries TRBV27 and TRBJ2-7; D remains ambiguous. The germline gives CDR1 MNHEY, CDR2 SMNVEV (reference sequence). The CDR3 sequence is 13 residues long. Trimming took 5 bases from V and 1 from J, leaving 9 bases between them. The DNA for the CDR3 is TGTGCCAGCAGTCCCCGCAGTTCCTACGAGCAGTACTTC. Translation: CASSPRSSYEQYF.

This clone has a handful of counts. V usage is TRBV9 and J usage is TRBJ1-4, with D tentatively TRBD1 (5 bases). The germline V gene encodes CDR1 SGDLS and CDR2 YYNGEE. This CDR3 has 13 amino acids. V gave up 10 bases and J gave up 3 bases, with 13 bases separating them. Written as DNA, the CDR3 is TGTGCCTCGAACCGGGGGTCTAATGAAAAACTGTTTTTT. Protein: CASNRGSNEKLFF.

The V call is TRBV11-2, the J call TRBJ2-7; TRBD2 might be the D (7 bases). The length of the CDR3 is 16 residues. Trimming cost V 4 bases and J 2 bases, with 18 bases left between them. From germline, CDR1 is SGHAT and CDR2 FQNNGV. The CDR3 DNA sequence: TGTGCCAGCAGCTCCCCCGAAGCCGGGGGGCCCTACGAGCAGTACTTC. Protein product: CASSSPEAGGPYEQYF. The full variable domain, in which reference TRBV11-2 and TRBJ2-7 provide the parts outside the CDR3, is EAGVAQSPRYKIIEKRQSVAFWCNPISGHATLYWYQQILGQGPKLLIQFQNNGVVDDSQLPKDRFSAERLKGVDSTLKIQPAKLEDSAVYLCASSSPEAGGPYEQYFGPGTRLTVT.

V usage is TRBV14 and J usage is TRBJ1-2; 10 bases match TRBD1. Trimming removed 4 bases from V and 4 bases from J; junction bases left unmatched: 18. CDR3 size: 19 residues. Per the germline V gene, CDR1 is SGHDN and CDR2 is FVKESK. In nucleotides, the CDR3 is TGTGCCAGCAGCCGGAACCGGGACAGGGGCCATCCCGGATCCTATGGCTACACCTTC. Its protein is CASSRNRDRGHPGSYGYTF.

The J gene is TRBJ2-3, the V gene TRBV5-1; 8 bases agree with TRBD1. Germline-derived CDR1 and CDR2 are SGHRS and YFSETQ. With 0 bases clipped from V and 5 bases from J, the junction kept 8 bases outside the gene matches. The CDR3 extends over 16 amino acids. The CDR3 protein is CASSLGAGGDGDTQYF. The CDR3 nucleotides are TGCGCCAGCAGCTTGGGGGCAGGGGGCGACGGAGATACGCAGTATTTT.

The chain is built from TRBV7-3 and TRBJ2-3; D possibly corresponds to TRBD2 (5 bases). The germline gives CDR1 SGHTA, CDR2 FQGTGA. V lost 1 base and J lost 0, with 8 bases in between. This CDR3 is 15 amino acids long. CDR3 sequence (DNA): TGTGCCAGCAGCTTAAGAGGGTCTAGCACAGATACGCAGTATTTT. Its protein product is CASSLRGSSTDTQYF.

CDR3 in DNA: TGTGCCAGCAGCCTTGAGCAGGATCAGCCCCAGCATTTT. Protein: CASSLEQDQPQHF. This rearrangement joins TRBV7-2 to TRBJ1-5; D unclear. V was shortened by 5 bases and J by 5 bases, with 10 bases between the two germline ends. The germline gives CDR1 SGHTA, CDR2 FQGNSA. This CDR3 comprises 13 residues.

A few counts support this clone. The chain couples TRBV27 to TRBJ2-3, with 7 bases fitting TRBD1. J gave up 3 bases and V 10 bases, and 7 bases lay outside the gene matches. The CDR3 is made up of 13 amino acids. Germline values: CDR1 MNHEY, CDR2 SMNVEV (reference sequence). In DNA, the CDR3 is TGTGCCACCGGGGACAGCTTTACAGATACGCAGTATTTT. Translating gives CATGDSFTDTQYF.

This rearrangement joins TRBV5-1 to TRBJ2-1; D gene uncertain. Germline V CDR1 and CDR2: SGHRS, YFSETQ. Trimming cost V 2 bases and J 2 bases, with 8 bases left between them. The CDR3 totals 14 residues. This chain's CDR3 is CASSLSRTYNEQFF. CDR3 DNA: TGCGCCAGCAGCTTAAGCCGCACCTACAATGAGCAGTTCTTC.

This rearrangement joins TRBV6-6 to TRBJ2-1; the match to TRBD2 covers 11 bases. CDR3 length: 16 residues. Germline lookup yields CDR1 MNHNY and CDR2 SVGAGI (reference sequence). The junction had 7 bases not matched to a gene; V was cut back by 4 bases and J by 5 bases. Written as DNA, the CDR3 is TGTGCCAGCAGTTCTCGGGGGACTAGCGGAGACAATGAGCAGTTCTTC. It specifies CASSSRGTSGDNEQFF.

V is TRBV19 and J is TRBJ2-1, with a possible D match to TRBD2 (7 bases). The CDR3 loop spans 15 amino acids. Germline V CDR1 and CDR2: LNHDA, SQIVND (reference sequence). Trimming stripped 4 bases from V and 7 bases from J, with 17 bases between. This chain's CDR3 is CASSTGRGAGNEQFF. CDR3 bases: TGTGCCAGTAGTACAGGTCGGGGGGCGGGGAATGAGCAGTTCTTC.

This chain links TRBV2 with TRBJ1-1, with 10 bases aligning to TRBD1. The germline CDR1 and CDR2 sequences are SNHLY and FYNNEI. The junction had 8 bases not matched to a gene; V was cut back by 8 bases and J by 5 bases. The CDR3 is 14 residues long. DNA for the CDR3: TGTGCCAGCCGCCGGGACAGGGGAGGGACTGAAGCTTTCTTT. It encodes CASRRDRGGTEAFF.

The CDR3 loop reads CASRRTSGRSSEQYF. The CDR3 DNA reads as TGTGCCAGCAGACGGACTAGCGGGAGATCGAGCGAGCAGTACTTC. The chain carries TRBV7-2 and TRBJ2-7; 13 bases are a match to TRBD2. The germline V gene has CDR1 SGHTA and CDR2 FQGNSA. The CDR3 covers 15 residues. With V trimmed by 6 bases and J by 6 bases, 8 bases remained unmatched. Based on the CDR3 plus reference TRBV7-2 and TRBJ2-7, the full variable domain is GAGVSQSPSNKVTEKGKDVELRCDPISGHTALYWYRQSLGQGLEFLIYFQGNSAPDKSGLPSDRFSAERTGGSVSTLTIQRTQQEDSAVYLCASRRTSGRSSEQYFGPGTRLTVT.

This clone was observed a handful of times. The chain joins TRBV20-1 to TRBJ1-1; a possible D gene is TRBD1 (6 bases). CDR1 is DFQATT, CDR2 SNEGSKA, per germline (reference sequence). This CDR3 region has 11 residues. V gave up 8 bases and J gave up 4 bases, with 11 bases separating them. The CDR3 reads CSRNRVTEAFF. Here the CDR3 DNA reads TGCAGTCGGAACAGGGTCACTGAAGCTTTCTTT.